The T cell receptor (beta chain) under discussion was sequenced for a study of T cells in narcolepsy. The overall study: Donors had narcolepsy type 1 or type 2, or were healthy controls. The study, taken as a whole, reports: Comparing one patient's CSF and blood CD4+ clonotypes highlighted HCRT- and TRIB2-specific autoreactive clonotypes. Autoreactive clonotypes reportedly recurred in blood of same and different patients, not controls.

Remarks on this clone: Its antigen remains unidentified.

Clones were read by immunoSEQ multiplex PCR, and TCRdb kept only the in-frame ones, dropping some. The sample contains tens of thousands of clones, approximately 82% of which appear only once. Germline CDR1 is SGHRS and CDR2 is YFSETQ. The CDR3 spans 17 residues. The V and J ends lost 7 bases and 2 bases respectively, with 24 bases between them. The chain combines TRBV5-1 with TRBJ1-1, with D possibly matching TRBD1 (6 bases). This receptor was taken from a human donor with narcolepsy. The sequencing input was CD45RA- memory CD4+ T cells from PBMCs. The DNA for the CDR3 is TGCGCCAGCTCACCCCGGGGGGGCTCATATCGAAACACTGAAGCTTTCTTT. It translates to CASSPRGGSYRNTEAFF. The variable domain in full, completed from reference TRBV5-1 and TRBJ1-1, reads KAGVTQTPRYLIKTRGQQVTLSCSPISGHRSVSWYQQTPGQGLQFLFEYFSETQRNKGNFPGRFSGRQFSNSRSEMNVSTLELGDSALYLCASSPRGGSYRNTEAFFGQGTRLTVV.